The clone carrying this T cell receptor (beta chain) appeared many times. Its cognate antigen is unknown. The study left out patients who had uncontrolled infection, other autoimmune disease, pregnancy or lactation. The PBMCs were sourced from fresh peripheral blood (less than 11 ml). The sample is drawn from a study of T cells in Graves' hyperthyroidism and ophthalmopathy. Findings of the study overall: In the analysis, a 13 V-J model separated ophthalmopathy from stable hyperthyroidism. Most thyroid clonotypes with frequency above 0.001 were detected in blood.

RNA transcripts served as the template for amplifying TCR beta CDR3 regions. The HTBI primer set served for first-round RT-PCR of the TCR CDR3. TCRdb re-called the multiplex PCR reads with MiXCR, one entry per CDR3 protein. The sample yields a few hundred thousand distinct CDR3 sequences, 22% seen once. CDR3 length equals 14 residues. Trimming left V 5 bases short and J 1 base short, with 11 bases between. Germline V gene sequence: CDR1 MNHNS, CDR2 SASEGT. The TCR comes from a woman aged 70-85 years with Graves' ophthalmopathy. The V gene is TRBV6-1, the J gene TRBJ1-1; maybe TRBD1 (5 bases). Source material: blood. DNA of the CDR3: TGTGCCAGCAGTATTCAGGGTAAGAACACTGAAGCTTTCTTT. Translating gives CASSIQGKNTEAFF.